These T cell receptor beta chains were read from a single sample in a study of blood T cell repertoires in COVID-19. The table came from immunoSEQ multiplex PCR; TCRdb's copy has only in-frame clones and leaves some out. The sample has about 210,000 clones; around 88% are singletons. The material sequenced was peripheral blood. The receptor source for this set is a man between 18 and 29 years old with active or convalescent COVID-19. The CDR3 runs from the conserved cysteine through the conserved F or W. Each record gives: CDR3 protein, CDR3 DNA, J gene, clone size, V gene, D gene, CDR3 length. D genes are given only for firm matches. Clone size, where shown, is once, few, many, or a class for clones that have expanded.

CDR3aa: CASSLGDWREDTQYF
CDR3nt: TGTGCCAGCAGCTTAGGGGACTGGCGGGAAGATACGCAGTATTTT
j_gene: TRBJ2-3
abundance: .
v_gene: TRBV7-2
d_gene: .
len: 15

CDR3aa: CASSLDQAGNTIYF
CDR3nt: TGTGCCAGCAGCTTGGACCAGGCTGGAAACACCATATATTTT
j_gene: TRBJ1-3
abundance: .
v_gene: TRBV5-6
d_gene: .
len: 14

CDR3aa: CASGLPGWDTGELFF
CDR3nt: TGCGCCAGCGGGCTCCCCGGATGGGACACCGGGGAGCTGTTTTTT
j_gene: TRBJ2-2
abundance: .
v_gene: TRBV10-2
d_gene: .
len: 15

CDR3aa: CAAQTSGSHEQYF
CDR3nt: TGTGCCGCCCAGACTAGCGGGAGCCACGAGCAGTACTTC
j_gene: TRBJ2-7
abundance: once
v_gene: TRBV6-5
d_gene: TRBD2
len: 13

CDR3aa: CASSSQGAGGELFF
CDR3nt: TGCGCCAGCAGCTCCCAGGGGGCCGGCGGGGAGCTGTTTTTT
j_gene: TRBJ2-2
abundance: .
v_gene: TRBV5-1
d_gene: TRBD1
len: 14

CDR3aa: CASTKGGANEKLFF
CDR3nt: TGTGCCAGCACCAAAGGAGGGGCTAATGAAAAACTGTTTTTT
j_gene: TRBJ1-4
abundance: .
v_gene: TRBV6-5
d_gene: .
len: 14

CDR3aa: CASSPGGPEQYF
CDR3nt: TGTGCCAGCTCACCCGGGGGTCCCGAGCAGTACTTC
j_gene: TRBJ2-7
abundance: .
v_gene: TRBV18
d_gene: .
len: 12

CDR3aa: CASSTPPVSSENNLAKNIQYF
CDR3nt: TGTGCCAGCAGTACCCCGCCGGTATCCAGCGAGAATAACCTAGCCAAAAACATTCAGTACTTC
j_gene: TRBJ2-4
abundance: .
v_gene: TRBV2
d_gene: .
len: 21

CDR3aa: CASSVGGSSNQPQHF
CDR3nt: TGCGCCAGCAGTGTAGGGGGTTCAAGCAATCAGCCCCAGCATTTT
j_gene: TRBJ1-5
abundance: few
v_gene: TRBV10-2
d_gene: .
len: 15

CDR3aa: CASSPHQARDSPLHF
CDR3nt: TGTGCCAGCTCACCACACCAGGCCCGTGATTCACCCCTCCACTTT
j_gene: TRBJ1-6
abundance: .
v_gene: TRBV18
d_gene: .
len: 15

CDR3aa: CASSLLVGATDGYTF
CDR3nt: TGCGCCAGCAGCTTGTTAGTAGGGGCGACGGATGGCTACACCTTC
j_gene: TRBJ1-2
abundance: .
v_gene: TRBV5-1
d_gene: .
len: 15

CDR3aa: CAISPRLGTGDKAQHF
CDR3nt: TGTGCCATCAGTCCTAGGCTCGGGACAGGGGACAAGGCCCAGCATTTT
j_gene: TRBJ1-5
abundance: .
v_gene: TRBV10-3
d_gene: TRBD1
len: 16

CDR3aa: CASSILMVQSGYTF
CDR3nt: TGTGCCAGTAGTATTTTGATGGTGCAGTCTGGCTACACCTTC
j_gene: TRBJ1-2
abundance: .
v_gene: TRBV19
d_gene: .
len: 14

CDR3aa: CAISRGQDTEAFF
CDR3nt: TGTGCCATCAGCAGGGGGCAGGACACTGAAGCTTTCTTT
j_gene: TRBJ1-1
abundance: .
v_gene: TRBV10-3
d_gene: TRBD1
len: 13

CDR3aa: CASSVTRDRPNTGELFF
CDR3nt: TGTGCCAGCAGCGTCACAAGGGACAGGCCGAACACCGGGGAGCTGTTTTTT
j_gene: TRBJ2-2
abundance: .
v_gene: TRBV7-8
d_gene: TRBD1
len: 17

CDR3aa: CASSLDGNSGELFF
CDR3nt: TGTGCCAGCAGCTTAGACGGGAACTCCGGGGAGCTGTTTTTT
j_gene: TRBJ2-2
abundance: .
v_gene: TRBV7-2
d_gene: .
len: 14

CDR3aa: CASSQEWLAGQQYF
CDR3nt: TGTGCCAGCAGCCAAGAGTGGCTAGCTGGGCAGCAGTACTTC
j_gene: TRBJ2-7
abundance: .
v_gene: TRBV3-1/TRBV3-2
d_gene: .
len: 14

CDR3aa: CASSLRGGSPLHF
CDR3nt: TGTGCCAGCAGTTTGAGGGGGGGTTCACCCCTCCACTTT
j_gene: TRBJ1-6
abundance: .
v_gene: TRBV12-3/TRBV12-4
d_gene: .
len: 13

CDR3aa: CASSLSGTYEQYF
CDR3nt: TGTGCCAGCAGCCTTAGCGGGACGTACGAGCAGTACTTC
j_gene: TRBJ2-7
abundance: .
v_gene: TRBV7-9
d_gene: TRBD2
len: 13

CDR3aa: CASSHGRSSYEQYF
CDR3nt: TGTGCCAGCAGTCACGGGAGGAGTTCCTACGAGCAGTACTTC
j_gene: TRBJ2-7
abundance: .
v_gene: TRBV27
d_gene: TRBD2
len: 14

CDR3aa: CASSQDYQGDTLGYTEAFF
CDR3nt: TGCGCCAGCAGCCAAGACTACCAGGGGGACACTTTAGGGTACACTGAAGCTTTCTTT
j_gene: TRBJ1-1
abundance: once
v_gene: TRBV4-3
d_gene: TRBD1
len: 19

CDR3aa: CAWSVPAGAYNEQFF
CDR3nt: TGTGCCTGGAGTGTACCAGCGGGGGCCTACAATGAGCAGTTCTTC
j_gene: TRBJ2-1
abundance: .
v_gene: TRBV30
d_gene: TRBD2
len: 15

CDR3aa: CASSLGFSGTAIQETQYF
CDR3nt: TGTGCCAGCAGCTTGGGATTCTCCGGGACTGCCATTCAAGAGACCCAGTACTTC
j_gene: TRBJ2-5
abundance: .
v_gene: TRBV5-4
d_gene: .
len: 18

CDR3aa: CASESPDEAFF
CDR3nt: TGTGCCAGCGAAAGCCCCGATGAAGCTTTCTTT
j_gene: TRBJ1-1
abundance: .
v_gene: TRBV28
d_gene: .
len: 11

CDR3aa: CASSPGTSGNNEQFF
CDR3nt: TGTGCCAGCAGCCCCGGGACTAGCGGAAACAATGAGCAGTTCTTC
j_gene: TRBJ2-1
abundance: .
v_gene: TRBV9
d_gene: TRBD2
len: 15

CDR3aa: CASSQGTGGPRETQYF
CDR3nt: TGCGCCAGCAGCCAAGGAACGGGAGGGCCGCGGGAGACCCAGTACTTC
j_gene: TRBJ2-5
abundance: .
v_gene: TRBV4-1
d_gene: TRBD2
len: 16

CDR3aa: CASSVDTQETQYF
CDR3nt: TGTGCCAGCAGCGTAGATACCCAGGAGACCCAGTACTTC
j_gene: TRBJ2-5
abundance: .
v_gene: TRBV9
d_gene: .
len: 13

CDR3aa: CATSRDRGTYPKETQYF
CDR3nt: TGTGCCACCAGCAGAGATCGTGGGACATACCCCAAAGAGACCCAGTACTTC
j_gene: TRBJ2-5
abundance: .
v_gene: TRBV15
d_gene: .
len: 17

CDR3aa: CASSPLEAGGDGYTF
CDR3nt: TGTGCCAGCTCACCACTCGAAGCAGGAGGGGATGGCTACACCTTC
j_gene: TRBJ1-2
abundance: few
v_gene: TRBV18
d_gene: .
len: 15

CDR3aa: CASSETPRGEQYF
CDR3nt: TGCGCCAGCAGCGAAACCCCTAGAGGGGAGCAGTACTTC
j_gene: TRBJ2-7
abundance: .
v_gene: TRBV5-1
d_gene: .
len: 13

CDR3aa: CASSPPGDTQYF
CDR3nt: TGTGCCAGCAGCCCACCCGGGGATACGCAGTATTTT
j_gene: TRBJ2-3
abundance: .
v_gene: TRBV5-4
d_gene: .
len: 12

CDR3aa: CASSPPHGSAYEQYF
CDR3nt: TGTGCCAGCAGTCCGCCACACGGGAGTGCCTACGAGCAGTACTTC
j_gene: TRBJ2-7
abundance: .
v_gene: TRBV28
d_gene: .
len: 15

CDR3aa: CASSFAGGLPGELFF
CDR3nt: TGTGCCAGCAGCTTCGCCGGCGGATTACCCGGGGAGCTGTTTTTT
j_gene: TRBJ2-2
abundance: .
v_gene: TRBV5-4
d_gene: .
len: 15

CDR3aa: CASRVAGEFYEQYF
CDR3nt: TGTGCCAGCAGGGTAGCGGGAGAATTCTACGAGCAGTACTTC
j_gene: TRBJ2-7
abundance: .
v_gene: TRBV28
d_gene: TRBD2
len: 14

CDR3aa: CSVELDRGDGYTF
CDR3nt: TGCAGCGTTGAGCTAGACAGGGGGGATGGCTACACCTTC
j_gene: TRBJ1-2
abundance: .
v_gene: TRBV29-1
d_gene: TRBD1
len: 13

CDR3aa: CSVKIGSVGNQPQHF
CDR3nt: TGCAGCGTTAAAATAGGCAGCGTGGGCAATCAGCCCCAGCATTTT
j_gene: TRBJ1-5
abundance: .
v_gene: TRBV29-1
d_gene: .
len: 15

CDR3aa: CASSRQGNIGELFF
CDR3nt: TGTGCCAGCAGCCGACAGGGAAACATCGGGGAGCTGTTTTTT
j_gene: TRBJ2-2
abundance: .
v_gene: TRBV5-4
d_gene: TRBD1
len: 14

CDR3aa: CASFFNEKLFF
CDR3nt: TGTGCCAGCTTCTTTAATGAAAAACTGTTTTTT
j_gene: TRBJ1-4
abundance: .
v_gene: TRBV6-5
d_gene: .
len: 11

CDR3aa: CASSPGTADQPQHF
CDR3nt: TGCGCCAGCAGCCCCGGGACAGCAGATCAGCCCCAGCATTTT
j_gene: TRBJ1-5
abundance: few
v_gene: TRBV5-1
d_gene: TRBD1
len: 14

CDR3aa: CASSFFSSTDTQYF
CDR3nt: TGTGCCAGCAGCTTCTTCAGTAGCACAGATACGCAGTATTTT
j_gene: TRBJ2-3
abundance: once
v_gene: TRBV11-1
d_gene: .
len: 14

CDR3aa: CASSSSGHHNEQFF
CDR3nt: TGTGCCAGCAGCTCTAGCGGGCACCACAATGAGCAGTTCTTC
j_gene: TRBJ2-1
abundance: .
v_gene: TRBV6-5
d_gene: TRBD2
len: 14

CDR3aa: CASSHPGQGAKGYTF
CDR3nt: TGTGCCAGCTCACACCCGGGACAGGGGGCGAAGGGCTACACCTTC
j_gene: TRBJ1-2
abundance: .
v_gene: TRBV18
d_gene: TRBD1
len: 15

CDR3aa: CASRGQGTRSGANVLTF
CDR3nt: TGTGCCAGTAGGGGGCAGGGGACCCGCTCTGGGGCCAACGTCCTGACTTTC
j_gene: TRBJ2-6
abundance: once
v_gene: TRBV19
d_gene: .
len: 17

CDR3aa: CASSLDPRYPYGYTF
CDR3nt: TGTGCCAGCAGCTTAGACCCTCGGTATCCCTATGGCTACACCTTC
j_gene: TRBJ1-2
abundance: .
v_gene: TRBV11-1
d_gene: .
len: 15

CDR3aa: CASSESGSTEAFF
CDR3nt: TGTGCCAGCAGTGAATCAGGGTCCACTGAAGCTTTCTTT
j_gene: TRBJ1-1
abundance: .
v_gene: TRBV25-1
d_gene: .
len: 13

CDR3aa: CSGSTGDYEQYF
CDR3nt: TGCAGCGGGTCGACAGGGGACTACGAGCAGTACTTC
j_gene: TRBJ2-7
abundance: .
v_gene: TRBV29-1
d_gene: TRBD1
len: 12

CDR3aa: CASSPGYDSPDTQYF
CDR3nt: TGTGCCAGCAGCCCCGGTTACGACAGTCCAGATACGCAGTATTTT
j_gene: TRBJ2-3
abundance: .
v_gene: TRBV27
d_gene: .
len: 15

CDR3aa: CASSVSPTAYGYTF
CDR3nt: TGTGCCAGCAGCGTATCCCCGACAGCCTATGGCTACACCTTC
j_gene: TRBJ1-2
abundance: once
v_gene: TRBV9
d_gene: .
len: 14

CDR3aa: CASKGEFQNYGYTF
CDR3nt: TGTGCCAGCAAAGGAGAGTTTCAAAACTATGGCTACACCTTC
j_gene: TRBJ1-2
abundance: .
v_gene: TRBV6-6
d_gene: .
len: 14

CDR3aa: CAAPGQGKGEKLFF
CDR3nt: TGTGCCGCCCCCGGGCAGGGGAAGGGTGAAAAACTGTTTTTT
j_gene: TRBJ1-4
abundance: .
v_gene: TRBV30
d_gene: .
len: 14

CDR3aa: CATSKNSGNTGELFF
CDR3nt: TGTGCCACCAGTAAAAATAGCGGGAACACCGGGGAGCTGTTTTTT
j_gene: TRBJ2-2
abundance: .
v_gene: TRBV24-1
d_gene: .
len: 15

CDR3aa: CASRLWGTGWNEQYF
CDR3nt: TGTGCCAGCAGACTCTGGGGGACAGGGTGGAACGAGCAGTACTTC
j_gene: TRBJ2-7
abundance: .
v_gene: TRBV7-2
d_gene: TRBD1
len: 15

CDR3aa: CASSPSLRGAHNEQFF
CDR3nt: TGTGCCAGCAGTCCGTCCCTTAGGGGCGCCCACAATGAGCAGTTCTTC
j_gene: TRBJ2-1
abundance: .
v_gene: TRBV7-9
d_gene: .
len: 16